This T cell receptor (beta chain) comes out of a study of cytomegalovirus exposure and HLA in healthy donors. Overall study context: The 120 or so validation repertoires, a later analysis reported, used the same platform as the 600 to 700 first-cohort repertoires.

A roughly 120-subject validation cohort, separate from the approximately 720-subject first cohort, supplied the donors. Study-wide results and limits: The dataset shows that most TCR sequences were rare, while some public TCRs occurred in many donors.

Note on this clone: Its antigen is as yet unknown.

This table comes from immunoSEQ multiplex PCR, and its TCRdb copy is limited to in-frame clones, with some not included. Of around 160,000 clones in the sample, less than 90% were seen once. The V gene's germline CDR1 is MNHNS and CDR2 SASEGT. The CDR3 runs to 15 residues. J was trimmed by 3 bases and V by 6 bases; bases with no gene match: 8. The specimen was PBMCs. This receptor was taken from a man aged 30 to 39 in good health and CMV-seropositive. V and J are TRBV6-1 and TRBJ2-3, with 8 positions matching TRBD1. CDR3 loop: CASRPGQGATDTQYF. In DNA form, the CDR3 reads TGTGCCAGCAGGCCCGGACAGGGTGCGACAGATACGCAGTATTTT.